This TCR beta chain was identified in a study of Graves' ophthalmopathy and Graves' hyperthyroidism (dated by TCRdb to between 2017 and 2018). In the study overall: Peripheral blood was collected at initial diagnosis, prior to any treatment. The study used signatures of the TCR beta repertoire to tell Graves' ophthalmopathy apart from Graves' hyperthyroidism and to predict which patients would progress to ophthalmopathy. In total, some 140 blood samples were TCR-sequenced: fewer than 50 ophthalmopathy, approximately 75 hyperthyroidism and about 17 hyperthyroidism-to-ophthalmopathy patients. To explore V-J signatures that distinguish ophthalmopathy from hyperthyroidism, a discovery set of about a hundred patients was enrolled, made up of 40 to 45 with ophthalmopathy and 57 with stable hyperthyroidism. For independent validation, a separate cohort was made up of around 19 hyperthyroidism patients plus 17 patients who later progressed from hyperthyroidism to ophthalmopathy. In roughly 6 hyperthyroidism patients, T-cell repertoires of thyroid tissue and blood were compared. After sampling, hyperthyroidism patients received methimazole starting at 30 mg daily, and ophthalmopathy patients received high-dose intravenous methylprednisolone. Paper-wide results and their limitations: In validation, the model predicted ophthalmopathy progression with about 64% sensitivity and roughly 78% specificity; some 13 predicted patients were CT-confirmed with GO in a median of roughly 6.8 months. In cross-validation, the 13-signature model distinguished ophthalmopathy from stable hyperthyroidism with roughly 90% sensitivity and 81.08% specificity, and in the test set the corresponding values were 80% and 75%. Sample size was not predetermined statistically, and investigators were not blinded to group allocation. Most of the expanded thyroid clonotypes with a frequency above 0.001 were also detected in blood, and it was suggested that the thyroid immune response may be reflected by blood repertoires.

For repertoire sequencing, TCR beta CDR3 regions were amplified from RNA transcripts. The first round of RT-PCR was done with HTBI primers and the Qiagen OneStep RT-PCR kit, and was followed by a second round of multiplex PCR, then size selection and purification. Libraries were sequenced on an Illumina HiSeq2000 using paired-end 100 bp reads. The study's processing was this. SOAPnuke was used to process the reads, throwing out any read that had adapters, had uncalled bases, had a mean Phred below 15, or lacked an exact constant-primer or identifier match. High-quality paired reads were merged with COPE v1.2.5. Clonotypes were defined as unique nucleotide sequences and were aligned to IMGT TRB V, D and J references using MiTCR v1.1. Analysis was restricted to V-J combinations with a frequency above 0.0001, which covered 98% to 99.2% of repertoires. A TCR clonal expansion and chaos score per V-J combination was defined as the ratio of F50 clonal expansion to chaos observed in the TCRdist matrix. Features were reduced by Welch's t-statistics and random forest to over ten V-J combinations, which fed a naive Bayes classifier. Thyroid-blood repertoire similarity was quantified with the Morisita-Horn index. Clones were called with MiXCR by TCRdb after fastp trimmed the public reads at Q25, and only in-frame beta chains were retained. Every entry covers one CDR3 protein and lists the most common genes and DNA from its rows. TCRdb assigned the V and J calls; the authors' analysis was not used. This sample gives around 600,000 distinct CDR3 sequences in total; approximately 39% of them show up just once. 3% to 4% of the sample comes from the top ten.

Its CDR3 holds 11 amino acids, cysteine through phenylalanine. The only DNA kept is the CDR3, 33 bases in frame from the first base. The germline V gene gives CDR1 as SQVTM and CDR2 as ANQGSEA. V drops 8 bases and J drops 6 bases, leaving 11 bases in between. Details on this clonotype: Its recognized antigen is unknown. Base qualities are not provided; no much larger clone lies one nucleotide away.

Patients with ophthalmopathy had moderately to severely active disease, with a Clinical Activity Score of 3 or more, a NOSPECS grade of 4 or more, and a disease duration of less than 3 months. Patients were excluded if they had other autoimmune diseases, uncontrolled infections, pregnancy or lactation. Clinical symptoms, serum thyroxine, TRAb, thyroid ultrasound and orbital computed tomography were used for diagnosis. Using Ficoll-Paque density gradient centrifugation, PBMCs were isolated from less than 11 ml of fresh peripheral blood. Total RNA was extracted with Trizol reagent and quality-checked on an Agilent 2100 Bioanalyzer.

This receptor was identified in an adult man with Graves' ophthalmopathy. The sequencing sample was made of peripheral blood. The sequence joins TRBV29-1 to TRBJ1-5; too little of a D gene remains to name it. Here the CDR3 is given as CSLGLIQPQHF. The DNA is as follows: TGCAGCTTAGGGCTGATTCAGCCCCAGCATTTT.